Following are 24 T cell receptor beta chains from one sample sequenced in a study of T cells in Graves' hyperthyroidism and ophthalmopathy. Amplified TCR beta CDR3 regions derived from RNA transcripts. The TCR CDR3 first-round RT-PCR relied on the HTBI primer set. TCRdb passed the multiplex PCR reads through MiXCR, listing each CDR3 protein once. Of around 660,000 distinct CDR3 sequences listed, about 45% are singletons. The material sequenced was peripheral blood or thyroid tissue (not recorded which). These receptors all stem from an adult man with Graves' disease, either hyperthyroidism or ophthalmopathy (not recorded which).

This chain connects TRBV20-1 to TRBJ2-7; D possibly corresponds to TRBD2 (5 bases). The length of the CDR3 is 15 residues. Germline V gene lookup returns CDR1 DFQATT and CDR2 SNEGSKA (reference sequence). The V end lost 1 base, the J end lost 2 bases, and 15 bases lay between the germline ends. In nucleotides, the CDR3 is TGCAGTGCTAGAGTGTCGGCGGACTCTCCCTACGAGCAGTACTTC. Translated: CSARVSADSPYEQYF.

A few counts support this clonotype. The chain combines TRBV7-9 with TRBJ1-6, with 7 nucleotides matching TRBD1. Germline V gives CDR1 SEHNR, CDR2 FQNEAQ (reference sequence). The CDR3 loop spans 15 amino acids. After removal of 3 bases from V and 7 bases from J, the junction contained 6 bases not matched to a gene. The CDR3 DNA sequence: TGTGCCAGCAGCTTCCGACAGGGTGGGAATTCACCCCTCCACTTT. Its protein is CASSFRQGGNSPLHF.

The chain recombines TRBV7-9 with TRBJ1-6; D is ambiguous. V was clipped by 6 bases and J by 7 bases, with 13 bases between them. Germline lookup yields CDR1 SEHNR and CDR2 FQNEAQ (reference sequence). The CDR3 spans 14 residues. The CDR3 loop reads CASRVIAPNSPLHF. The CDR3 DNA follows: TGTGCCAGCAGAGTCATAGCGCCGAATTCACCCCTCCACTTT.

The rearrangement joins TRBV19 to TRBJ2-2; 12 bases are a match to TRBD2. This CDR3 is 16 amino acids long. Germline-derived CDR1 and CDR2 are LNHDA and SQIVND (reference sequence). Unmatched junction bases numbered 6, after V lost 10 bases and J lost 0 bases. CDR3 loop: CATTLAGGPNTGELFF. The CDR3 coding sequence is TGTGCCACCACACTAGCGGGAGGCCCGAACACCGGGGAGCTGTTTTTT.

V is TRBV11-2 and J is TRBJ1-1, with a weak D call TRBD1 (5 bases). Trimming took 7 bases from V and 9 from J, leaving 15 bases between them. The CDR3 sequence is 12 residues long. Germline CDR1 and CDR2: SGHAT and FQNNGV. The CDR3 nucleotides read TGTGCCAGCACCTTGCTACAGGAAAAAGCTTTCTTT. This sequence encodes CASTLLQEKAFF.

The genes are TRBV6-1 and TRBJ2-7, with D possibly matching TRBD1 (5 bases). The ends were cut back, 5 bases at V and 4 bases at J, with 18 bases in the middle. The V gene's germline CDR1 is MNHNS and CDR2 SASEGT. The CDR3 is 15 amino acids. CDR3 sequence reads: CASSTLSAGHYEQYF. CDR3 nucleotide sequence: TGTGCCAGCAGTACACTGTCAGCAGGACATTACGAGCAGTACTTC.

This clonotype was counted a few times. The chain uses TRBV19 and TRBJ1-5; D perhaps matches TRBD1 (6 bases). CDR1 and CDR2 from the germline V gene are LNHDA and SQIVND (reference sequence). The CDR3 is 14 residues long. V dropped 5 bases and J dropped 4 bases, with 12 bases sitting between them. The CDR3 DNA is TGTGCCAGTAGTCCATGGGACACTAATCAGCCCCAGCATTTT. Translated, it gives CASSPWDTNQPQHF.

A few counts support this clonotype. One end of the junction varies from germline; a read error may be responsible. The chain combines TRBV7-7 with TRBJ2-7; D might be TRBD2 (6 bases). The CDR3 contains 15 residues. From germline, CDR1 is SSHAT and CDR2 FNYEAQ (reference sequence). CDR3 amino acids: CASSLGTGEFYEQYF. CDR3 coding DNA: TGTGCTAGCAGCTTAGGGACGGGAGAATTCTACGAGCAGTACTTC.

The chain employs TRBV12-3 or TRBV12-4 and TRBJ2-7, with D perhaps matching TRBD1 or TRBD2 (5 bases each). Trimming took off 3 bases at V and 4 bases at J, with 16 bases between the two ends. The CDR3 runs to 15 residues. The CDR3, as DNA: TGTGCCAGCAGTTTGATGGGGGAATACCAGTACGAGCAGTACTTC. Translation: CASSLMGEYQYEQYF.

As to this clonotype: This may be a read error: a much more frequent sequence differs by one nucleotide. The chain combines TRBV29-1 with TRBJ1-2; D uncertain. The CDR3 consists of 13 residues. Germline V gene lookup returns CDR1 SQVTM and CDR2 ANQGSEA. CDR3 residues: CAGSPDLYYGYTF. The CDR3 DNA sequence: TGTGCCGGTAGTCCCGATCTGTACTATGGCTACACCTTC.

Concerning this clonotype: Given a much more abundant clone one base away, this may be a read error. CDR3: CANSSRTGATNEKLFF. The CDR3 region has the DNA TGTGCCAACAGCTCTCGGACGGGTGCAACTAATGAAAAACTGTTTTTT. V is TRBV7-9 and J is TRBJ1-4; no definite D call. Germline V gene sequence: CDR1 SEHNR, CDR2 FQNEAQ (reference sequence). CDR3 length: 16 residues.

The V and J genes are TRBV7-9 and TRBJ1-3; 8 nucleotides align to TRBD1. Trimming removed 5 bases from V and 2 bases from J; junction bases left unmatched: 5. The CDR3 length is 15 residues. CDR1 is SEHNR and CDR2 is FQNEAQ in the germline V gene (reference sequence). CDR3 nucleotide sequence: TGTGCCAGCAGCCTGGACAGGGATGCTGGAAACACCATATATTTT. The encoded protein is CASSLDRDAGNTIYF.

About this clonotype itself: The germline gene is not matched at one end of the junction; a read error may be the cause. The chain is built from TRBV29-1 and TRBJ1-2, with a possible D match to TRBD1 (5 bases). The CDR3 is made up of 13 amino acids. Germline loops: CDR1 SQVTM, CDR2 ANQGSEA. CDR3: CNVEVGGSAGYTF. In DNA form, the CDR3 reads TGCAACGTTGAAGTCGGGGGATCGGCTGGCTACACCTTC.

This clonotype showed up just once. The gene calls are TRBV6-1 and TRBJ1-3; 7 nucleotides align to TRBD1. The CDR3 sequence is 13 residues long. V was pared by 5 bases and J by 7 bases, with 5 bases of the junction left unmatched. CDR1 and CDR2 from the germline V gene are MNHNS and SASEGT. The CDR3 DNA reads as TGTGCCAGCAGTAAACGGACAGGCAACACCATATATTTT. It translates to CASSKRTGNTIYF.

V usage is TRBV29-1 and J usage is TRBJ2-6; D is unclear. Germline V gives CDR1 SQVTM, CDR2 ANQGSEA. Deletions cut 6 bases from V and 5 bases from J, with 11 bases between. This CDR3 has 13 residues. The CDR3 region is CSVLKDRANVLTF. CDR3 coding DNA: TGCAGCGTACTCAAGGACCGGGCCAACGTCCTGACTTTC.

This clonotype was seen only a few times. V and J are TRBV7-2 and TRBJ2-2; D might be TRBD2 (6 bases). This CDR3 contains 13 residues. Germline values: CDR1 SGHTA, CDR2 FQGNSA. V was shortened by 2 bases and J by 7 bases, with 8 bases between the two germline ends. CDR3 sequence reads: CASSLLAVGELFF. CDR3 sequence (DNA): TGTGCCAGCAGCTTATTAGCGGTCGGGGAGCTGTTTTTT.

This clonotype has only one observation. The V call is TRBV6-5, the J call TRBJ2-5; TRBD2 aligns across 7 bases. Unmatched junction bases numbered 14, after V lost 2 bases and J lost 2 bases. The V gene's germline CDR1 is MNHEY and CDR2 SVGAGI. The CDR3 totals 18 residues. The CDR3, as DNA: TGTGCCAGCAGTTACGCGACGGGGACTACCCGACCTCAAGAGACCCAGTACTTC. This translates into CASSYATGTTRPQETQYF.

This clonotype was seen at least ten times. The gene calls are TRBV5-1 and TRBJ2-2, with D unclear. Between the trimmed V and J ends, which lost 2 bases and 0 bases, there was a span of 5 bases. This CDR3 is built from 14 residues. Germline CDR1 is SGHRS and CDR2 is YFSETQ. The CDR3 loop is CASSFTANTGELFF. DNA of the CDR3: TGCGCCAGCAGCTTTACAGCGAACACCGGGGAGCTGTTTTTT.

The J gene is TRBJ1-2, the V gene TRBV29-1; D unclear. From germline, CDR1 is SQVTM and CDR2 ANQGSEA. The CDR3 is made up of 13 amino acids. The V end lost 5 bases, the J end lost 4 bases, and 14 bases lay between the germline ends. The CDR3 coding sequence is TGCAGCGTTACGGGCGTACCGTTCTATGGCTACACCTTC. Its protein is CSVTGVPFYGYTF.

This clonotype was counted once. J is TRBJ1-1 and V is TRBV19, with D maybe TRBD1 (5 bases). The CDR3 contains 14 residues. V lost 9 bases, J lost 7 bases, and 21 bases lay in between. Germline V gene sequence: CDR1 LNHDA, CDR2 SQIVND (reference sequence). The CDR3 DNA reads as TGTGCCAGCAGTTCTGCCGGGACGAAAGGTGAAGCTTTCTTT. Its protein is CASSSAGTKGEAFF.

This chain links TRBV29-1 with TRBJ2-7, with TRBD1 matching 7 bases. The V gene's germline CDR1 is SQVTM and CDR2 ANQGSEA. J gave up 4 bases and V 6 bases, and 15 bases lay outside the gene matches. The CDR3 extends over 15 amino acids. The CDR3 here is CSVYLEGGSSYEQYF. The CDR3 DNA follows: TGCAGCGTCTACCTTGAAGGGGGCAGCTCTTACGAGCAGTACTTC.

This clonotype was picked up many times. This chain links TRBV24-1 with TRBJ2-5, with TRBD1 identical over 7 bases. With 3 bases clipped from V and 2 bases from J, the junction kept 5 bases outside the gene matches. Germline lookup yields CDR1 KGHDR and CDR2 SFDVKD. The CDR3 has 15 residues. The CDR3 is CATSDPGQDQETQYF. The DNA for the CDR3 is TGTGCCACCAGTGATCCCGGACAGGATCAAGAGACCCAGTACTTC.

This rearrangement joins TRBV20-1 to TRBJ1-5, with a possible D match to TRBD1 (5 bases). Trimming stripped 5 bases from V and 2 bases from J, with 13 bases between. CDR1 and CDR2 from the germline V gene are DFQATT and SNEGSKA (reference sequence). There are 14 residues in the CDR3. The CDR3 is CSAVDSWGNQPQHF. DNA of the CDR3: TGCAGTGCTGTAGACAGCTGGGGCAATCAGCCCCAGCATTTT.

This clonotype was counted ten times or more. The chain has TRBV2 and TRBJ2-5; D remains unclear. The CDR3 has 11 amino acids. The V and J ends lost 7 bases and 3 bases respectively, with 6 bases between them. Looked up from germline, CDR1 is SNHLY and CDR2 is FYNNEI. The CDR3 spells CASNYEETQYF. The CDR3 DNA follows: TGTGCCAGCAATTATGAAGAGACCCAGTACTTC.